This T cell receptor (beta chain) was sequenced during a study of a mutant IDH1 vaccine in newly diagnosed glioma. Time point specified: week 23, last vaccination. In the vaccine, a single dose held 300 ug of the mutant IDH1 20-mer peptide, along with topical imiquimod. Germline values: CDR1 DFQATT, CDR2 SNEGSKA (reference sequence). Trimming stripped 3 bases from V and 4 bases from J, with 4 bases between. CDR3 length: 11 amino acids. The assay was immunoSEQ multiplex PCR, and TCRdb's table has in-frame clones only and misses some. The table lists 35,000 to 45,000 clones, about 79% of them singletons. For this clone: Its antigen is not identified.

This TCR was sampled from a woman aged 35 to 49 with glioma. Some clones in this sample may be carry-over from other donors' samples. The chain employs TRBV20-1 and TRBJ2-1; D is unclear. Sample: PBMCs, taken from a glioma patient whose treatment included an IDH1 peptide vaccine. CDR3 residues: CSASRYNEQFF. CDR3 nucleotides: TGCAGTGCTAGTAGGTACAATGAGCAGTTCTTC.